Below, 10 T cell receptor beta chains from the same sample are listed, as sequenced in a study of T cell responses to AZD1222 COVID-19 vaccine. Sequencing used immunoSEQ multiplex PCR; TCRdb keeps in-frame clones, though not all of them. The sample includes approximately 170,000 clones, just over 90% of them seen just once. The sequences come from peripheral blood, collected on day 0 of AZD1222 vaccination. These TCRs come from an adult in good health.

V and J are TRBV10-2 and TRBJ2-2; D unclear. Germline values: CDR1 WSHSY, CDR2 SAAADI. The CDR3 consists of 16 residues. V was shortened by 10 bases and J by 1 base, with 19 bases between the two germline ends. CDR3 in amino acids: CATTKAQAGNTGELFF. The CDR3 DNA is TGCGCCACCACAAAGGCCCAAGCCGGGAACACCGGGGAGCTGTTTTTT.

The genes are TRBV2 and TRBJ1-2; 8 bases match TRBD1. CDR3 length equals 14 residues. V lost 8 bases to trimming and J lost 7 bases; unmatched junction nucleotides: 12. Germline CDR1 is SNHLY and CDR2 is FYNNEI. In DNA, the CDR3 is TGTGCCAGCCCGAGGGACAGGTACTCGCCTGGCTACACCTTC. Encoded protein: CASPRDRYSPGYTF.

The rearrangement links TRBV7-9 to TRBJ1-2; TRBD1 is a possible D gene (6 bases). This CDR3 has 16 residues. The germline V and J ends were trimmed by 3 bases and 0 bases, with 14 bases remaining between them. CDR1 is SEHNR, CDR2 FQNEAQ, per germline (reference sequence). CDR3: CASSFGLRGSNYGYTF. The CDR3 bases are TGTGCCAGCAGCTTTGGGCTCAGGGGTTCTAACTATGGCTACACCTTC.

The chain uses TRBV27 and TRBJ1-1; possible D gene TRBD1, 6 bases. Germline CDR1 is MNHEY and CDR2 is SMNVEV (reference sequence). CDR3 size: 17 residues. Trimming stripped 11 bases from V and 3 bases from J, with 28 bases between. CDR3 nucleotide sequence: TGTGCCTCTTTCTCTTTAGCGATCGGGGGGCTGGACACTGAAGCTTTCTTT. As protein: CASFSLAIGGLDTEAFF.

A few counts support this clone. CDR3: CASKEGAGTNTEAFF. CDR3 sequence (DNA): TGTGCCAGTAAGGAGGGGGCAGGGACGAACACTGAAGCTTTCTTT. This chain uses TRBV19 with TRBJ1-1, with 7 bases lining up with TRBD1. Unmatched junction bases numbered 9, after V lost 7 bases and J lost 1 base. The CDR3 length is 15 residues. Germline values: CDR1 LNHDA, CDR2 SQIVND (reference sequence).

The V call is TRBV5-1, the J call TRBJ1-4; 9 bases fit TRBD1. V lost 3 bases to trimming and J lost 7 bases; unmatched junction nucleotides: 4. This CDR3 region has 14 residues. Germline V gene data show CDR1 as SGHRS and CDR2 as YFSETQ. CDR3 DNA: TGCGCCAGCAGCTCCGACAGGGGGGGTGAAAAACTGTTTTTT. Its protein product is CASSSDRGGEKLFF.

V usage is TRBV5-8 and J usage is TRBJ1-2; D ambiguous. Trimming stripped 2 bases from V and 6 bases from J, with 14 bases between. CDR1 is SGHTS and CDR2 is YDEGEE in the germline V gene. The CDR3 contains 14 residues. CDR3 sequence reads: CASSFTPEADGYTF. In nucleotides, the CDR3 is TGTGCCAGCAGCTTTACACCGGAAGCGGATGGCTACACCTTC.

This chain connects TRBV9 to TRBJ1-1; D call uncertain. The germline V gene has CDR1 SGDLS and CDR2 YYNGEE. This CDR3 comprises 14 residues. V lost 3 bases and J 0 bases, leaving 9 bases between the germline ends. The CDR3 DNA sequence: TGTGCCAGCAGCGCCAGCGGGGTGAACACTGAAGCTTTCTTT. Protein product: CASSASGVNTEAFF. Using reference TRBV9 and TRBJ1-1 for the parts outside the CDR3, the full variable domain is DSGVTQTPKHLITATGQRVTLRCSPRSGDLSVYWYQQSLDQGLQFLIQYYNGEERAKGNILERFSAQQFPDLHSELNLSSLELGDSALYFCASSASGVNTEAFFGQGTRLTVV.

This clone has more than one count but fewer than ten. The rearrangement joins TRBV5-1 to TRBJ1-5; no clear D gene. From germline, CDR1 is SGHRS and CDR2 YFSETQ. V shed 4 bases and J shed 9 bases, with 17 bases lying between them. This CDR3 has 14 amino acids. The CDR3 loop reads CASSPGLSLGPQHF. The CDR3 DNA is TGCGCCAGCAGCCCCGGACTGAGCCTAGGGCCCCAGCATTTT. Looking up the rest from reference TRBV5-1 and TRBJ1-5 gives the full variable domain: KAGVTQTPRYLIKTRGQQVTLSCSPISGHRSVSWYQQTPGQGLQFLFEYFSETQRNKGNFPGRFSGRQFSNSRSEMNVSTLELGDSALYLCASSPGLSLGPQHFGDGTRLSIL.

V gene TRBV3-1 (or the pseudogene TRBV3-2) combines with J gene TRBJ1-2, with TRBD1 matching 9 bases. From germline, CDR1 is LGHDT and CDR2 YNNKEL (reference sequence). Germline trimming cut 5 bases from V and 2 bases from J; bases unmatched to any gene: 12. The CDR3 length is 17 residues. The CDR3 coding sequence is TGTGCCAGCAGCTACGCCCACAGGGGGCCTGGAAACTATGGCTACACCTTC. Translation gives CASSYAHRGPGNYGYTF.